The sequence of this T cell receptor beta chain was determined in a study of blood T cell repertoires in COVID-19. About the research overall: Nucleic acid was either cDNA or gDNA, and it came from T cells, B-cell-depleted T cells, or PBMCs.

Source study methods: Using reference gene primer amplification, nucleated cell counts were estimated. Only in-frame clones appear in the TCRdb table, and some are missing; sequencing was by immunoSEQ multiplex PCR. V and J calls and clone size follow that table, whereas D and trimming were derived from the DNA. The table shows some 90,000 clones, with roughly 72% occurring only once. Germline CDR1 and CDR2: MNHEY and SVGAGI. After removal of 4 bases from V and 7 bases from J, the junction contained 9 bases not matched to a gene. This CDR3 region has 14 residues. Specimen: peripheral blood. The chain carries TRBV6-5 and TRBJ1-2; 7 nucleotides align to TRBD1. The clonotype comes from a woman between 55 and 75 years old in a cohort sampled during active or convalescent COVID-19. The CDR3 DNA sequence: TGTGCCAGCAGTTCCCCGACAGGGACTCGTGGCTACACCTTC. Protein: CASSSPTGTRGYTF.